This TCR beta chain was retrieved from a study of a mutant IDH1 vaccine in newly diagnosed glioma. Across the study: Receipt of radiotherapy, temozolomide, or both preceded the study, and most received both.

Turning to this clone: No antigen is known for it.

The time point here: week 11, during vaccination. Topical imiquimod accompanied each vaccine dose, which consisted of 300 ug of mutant IDH1 20-mer peptide. Diagnosis in the donors showed new WHO grade 3 or 4 astrocytomas that were IDH1-mutant and ATRX-lost. The protocol was immunoSEQ multiplex PCR, while the TCRdb copy is restricted to in-frame clones and leaves out a portion. The sample carries roughly 70,000 clones, approximately 84% recorded once. Study observations and caveats: Researchers report vaccine-induced immune responses in about 93% of patients.

V lost 5 bases and J 7 bases, leaving 14 bases between the germline ends. This CDR3 has 14 amino acids. CDR1 is SEHNR, CDR2 FQNEAQ, per germline (reference sequence). The rearrangement links TRBV7-9 to TRBJ2-2; no definite D call. Specimen: PBMCs, collected from a glioma patient whose treatment included an IDH1 peptide vaccine. The sequence came from a woman aged 45 to 65 with glioma. The CDR3 nucleotides read TGTGCCAGCAGCGCACCCCGAGAGATCGGGGAGCTGTTTTTT. This gives the protein CASSAPREIGELFF.